What follows are 14 T cell receptor beta chains derived from one specimen sequenced in a study of cytomegalovirus exposure and HLA in healthy donors. The PCR had 60 Vbeta and 13 Jbeta primers. Some clones are missing from TCRdb's copy, which holds only in-frame ones; the method was immunoSEQ multiplex PCR. The repertoire includes about 130,000 clones, around 77% of them detected once, and 1% to 1.5% sits in the top ten. The sequenced sample consisted of PBMCs. The source of these receptors is a man aged 50-60 years in good health and CMV-seronegative.

The CDR3 DNA follows: TGTGCCAGCTCACCACGGGGAGTAGGTGGGGAGACCCAGTACTTC. Amino acid sequence: CASSPRGVGGETQYF. This chain joins TRBV18 and TRBJ2-5; D is possibly TRBD2 (5 bases). This CDR3 has 15 residues. With 1 base removed from V and 5 bases from J, the gap between germline ends came to 14 bases. Germline V gene data show CDR1 as KGHSH and CDR2 as LQKENI.

This clone was counted a single time. V usage is TRBV5-6 and J usage is TRBJ2-2, with 10 bases matching TRBD2. With 4 bases clipped from V and 3 bases from J, the junction kept 9 bases outside the gene matches. The CDR3 is 17 amino acids. Germline lookup yields CDR1 SGHDT and CDR2 YYEEEE. The DNA of the CDR3 is TGTGCCAGCAGCCCCATGGGTCTAGCGGGAGACACCGGGGAGCTGTTTTTT. Translation: CASSPMGLAGDTGELFF.

The chain carries TRBV28 and TRBJ1-2; 9 bases match TRBD1. CDR3 size: 15 residues. J lost 7 bases, V lost 6 bases, and 12 bases had no gene match. The V gene's germline CDR1 is MDHEN and CDR2 SYDVKM. The CDR3 sequence is CASSPAGTGLLGYTF. CDR3 bases: TGTGCCAGCAGCCCCGCCGGGACAGGGCTCCTTGGCTACACCTTC.

The CDR3 DNA sequence: TGTGCCAGCTCCCAGGGGTGGGAATCACCCCTCCACTTT. Translated, it gives CASSQGWESPLHF. This sequence joins TRBV11-2 and TRBJ1-6, with TRBD1 as a possible D gene (6 bases). This CDR3 has 13 amino acids. Germline CDR1 SGHAT, CDR2 FQNNGV. V lost 8 bases and J 10 bases, leaving 15 bases between the germline ends.

This clone was observed a few times. J is TRBJ1-4 and V is TRBV5-1, with D hard to call. The V gene's germline CDR1 is SGHRS and CDR2 YFSETQ. Trimming stripped 6 bases from V and 6 bases from J, with 21 bases between. The CDR3 runs to 16 residues. CDR3 loop: CASNPGGSSTHEKLFF. CDR3 nucleotides: TGCGCCAGCAACCCCGGAGGTAGCTCGACCCATGAAAAACTGTTTTTT. Based on the CDR3 plus reference TRBV5-1 and TRBJ1-4, the full variable domain is KAGVTQTPRYLIKTRGQQVTLSCSPISGHRSVSWYQQTPGQGLQFLFEYFSETQRNKGNFPGRFSGRQFSNSRSEMNVSTLELGDSALYLCASNPGGSSTHEKLFFGSGTQLSVL.

The rearrangement links TRBV27 to TRBJ2-1; 9 bases map to TRBD1. This CDR3 has 14 amino acids. The V segment lost 3 bases and the J segment 7 bases; nucleotides outside the gene matches: 4. Germline V gene data show CDR1 as MNHEY and CDR2 as SMNVEV (reference sequence). The CDR3 sequence: CASSLLGQGNEQFF. The CDR3 nucleotides read TGTGCCAGCAGTTTGCTGGGACAGGGTAATGAGCAGTTCTTC.

Here the CDR3 reads CASGSTGTDPLQTQYF. Written as DNA, the CDR3 is TGTGCCAGCGGATCTACCGGGACAGACCCTCTACAGACCCAGTACTTC. The rearrangement uses TRBV2 and TRBJ2-5; 7 nucleotides line up with TRBD1. The CDR3 is made up of 16 amino acids. The V and J ends lost 8 bases and 6 bases, in that order; junction bases with no gene match: 18. The germline V gene has CDR1 SNHLY and CDR2 FYNNEI.

This clone was detected only once. A junction boundary mismatches the germline segment, possibly from a read error. The chain has TRBV25-1 and TRBJ2-5, with 7 positions matching TRBD1. Germline V gene data show CDR1 as MGHDK and CDR2 as SYGVNS. The CDR3 consists of 12 residues. The CDR3 region has the DNA TGTGCCAGCACTACGCCGACAGGGTTTGAGCACTTC. It is translated as CASTTPTGFEHF.

The chain employs TRBV9 and TRBJ2-3, with TRBD2 identical over 11 bases. This CDR3 region has 15 residues. Germline V gene lookup returns CDR1 SGDLS and CDR2 YYNGEE. Trimming took 3 bases from V and 4 from J; bases not matched to a gene: 4. The DNA for the CDR3 is TGTGCCAGCAGCGAACTAGCGGGAGACGCAGATACGCAGTATTTT. Encoded protein: CASSELAGDADTQYF.

This clone was recorded a few times. This rearrangement joins TRBV28 to TRBJ1-3; D is ambiguous. Deletions cut 5 bases from V and 4 bases from J, with 9 bases between. Germline loops: CDR1 MDHEN, CDR2 SYDVKM. This CDR3 is built from 13 residues. The CDR3 protein is CASSVGVGNTIYF. Written as DNA, the CDR3 is TGTGCCAGCAGTGTCGGGGTAGGAAACACCATATATTTT.

This rearrangement joins TRBV13 to TRBJ2-3; the D gene is possibly TRBD1 (5 bases). The germline gives CDR1 PRHDT, CDR2 FYEKMQ (reference sequence). This CDR3 is built from 14 residues. The ends were cut back, 0 bases at V and 1 base at J, with 5 bases in the middle. DNA of the CDR3: TGTGCCAGCAGCTTAGGACAGGGCACAGATACGCAGTATTTT. It encodes CASSLGQGTDTQYF.

CDR3 residues: CASSLDRALGYTF. CDR3 nucleotide sequence: TGTGCCAGTTCCCTTGACAGGGCCCTTGGCTACACCTTC. The chain couples TRBV19 to TRBJ1-2; 7 bases agree with TRBD1. From germline, CDR1 is LNHDA and CDR2 SQIVND (reference sequence). The ends lost 8 bases at V and 7 bases at J; junction bases unmatched: 10. There are 13 residues in the CDR3.

This sequence joins TRBV28 and TRBJ2-2; D perhaps matches TRBD2 (6 bases). In germline, CDR1 is MDHEN, CDR2 SYDVKM. The CDR3 has 16 residues. V was pared by 8 bases and J by 1 base, with 17 bases between. CDR3 DNA sequence: TGTGCCAGCGGGGGATGGGTTAGCGGGAACACCGGGGAGCTGTTTTTT. It specifies CASGGWVSGNTGELFF.

The chain couples TRBV6-6 to TRBJ2-7, with 7 bases lining up with TRBD1. From germline, CDR1 is MNHNY and CDR2 SVGAGI (reference sequence). V trimming: 5 bases; J trimming: 2 bases; junction bases outside the gene matches: 3. CDR3 length: 13 amino acids. In nucleotides, the CDR3 is TGTGCCAGCAGTATACAGGGGCCCTACGAGCAGTACTTC. Encoded protein: CASSIQGPYEQYF.